Listed here are 29 T cell receptor beta chains from one sample, sequenced in a study of shared clonotypes between healthy human individuals. Repertoires were generated with immunoSEQ multiplex PCR, while TCRdb's copy carries only in-frame clones and drops some. The sample has 1.6 million or so clones, approximately 98.5% seen once; the top ten hold approximately 0.4%. The sample consisted of naive CD4+ T cells sorted from blood. Stated subset: CD45RA+ positively selected. These receptor sequences come from a man aged 25 to 45 in good health.

The chain couples TRBV19 to TRBJ2-1; D call uncertain. V was cut by 7 bases and J by 3 bases, with 10 bases left in between. The CDR3 has 13 residues. Germline assignment: CDR1 LNHDA and CDR2 SQIVND (reference sequence). The DNA for the CDR3 is TGTGCCAGTAAAGGGTCCTACTACAATGAGCAGTTCTTC. Translation: CASKGSYYNEQFF.

The rearrangement links TRBV5-1 to TRBJ1-2; D perhaps matches TRBD1 (6 bases). Germline CDR1 SGHRS, CDR2 YFSETQ. The CDR3 sequence is 15 residues long. V was clipped by 0 bases and J by 3 bases, with 12 bases between them. In DNA form, the CDR3 reads TGCGCCAGCAGCTTGGTAGACAGGATCCACTATGGCTACACCTTC. This translates into CASSLVDRIHYGYTF.

CDR3 region: CASSLGNQPQHF. The CDR3 coding sequence is TGTGCCAGCAGCTTGGGTAATCAGCCCCAGCATTTT. This chain links TRBV5-6 with TRBJ1-5; D unresolved. Trimming cost V 0 bases and J 4 bases, with 2 bases left between them. The CDR3 totals 12 residues. Germline loops: CDR1 SGHDT, CDR2 YYEEEE.

The V call is TRBV29-1, the J call TRBJ1-4; a weak D match, TRBD1 (5 bases). The CDR3 contains 16 residues. The ends were cut back, 1 base at V and 0 bases at J, with 12 bases in the middle. Germline values: CDR1 SQVTM, CDR2 ANQGSEA. The CDR3 DNA follows: TGCAGCGTTGAAGCAGGGCACGAAGCAACTAATGAAAAACTGTTTTTT. It encodes CSVEAGHEATNEKLFF.

V usage is TRBV2 and J usage is TRBJ2-3, with TRBD2 as a possible D gene (5 bases). Trimming removed 8 bases from V and 4 bases from J, with 19 bases in between. The CDR3 has 15 residues. Germline-derived CDR1 and CDR2 are SNHLY and FYNNEI. CDR3 sequence (DNA): TGTGCCAGCCCAGCCGGAAGCGGCCTAGCAGATACGCAGTATTTT. Protein: CASPAGSGLADTQYF.

The chain has TRBV2 and TRBJ2-5; D gene unclear. Trimming took off 3 bases at V and 7 bases at J, with 12 bases between the two ends. This CDR3 has 13 amino acids. From germline, CDR1 is SNHLY and CDR2 FYNNEI. CDR3 coding DNA: TGTGCCAGCAGTGATGTACCCACGGGGACCCAGTACTTC. This gives the protein CASSDVPTGTQYF.

V and J are TRBV9 and TRBJ2-3, with D tentatively TRBD1 (5 bases). The CDR3 extends over 16 amino acids. V lost 4 bases to trimming and J lost 0 bases, with 15 bases between them. The germline V gene encodes CDR1 SGDLS and CDR2 YYNGEE. The CDR3 DNA reads as TGTGCCAGCAGCACACTCGGCAGGGCTAGCACAGATACGCAGTATTTT. Amino acids: CASSTLGRASTDTQYF.

This clone came up once. This chain uses TRBV6-1 with TRBJ1-2; D is ambiguous. CDR1 MNHNS and CDR2 SASEGT come from the germline V gene. V was trimmed by 2 bases and J by 0 bases, leaving 7 bases between them. This CDR3 is built from 14 residues. The CDR3 is CASSEWMSNYGYTF. The CDR3 coding sequence is TGTGCCAGCAGTGAATGGATGTCTAACTATGGCTACACCTTC.

The chain couples TRBV7-9 to TRBJ2-5; D gene unclear. From germline, CDR1 is SEHNR and CDR2 FQNEAQ (reference sequence). The V and J ends lost 1 base and 4 bases respectively, with 10 bases between them. The CDR3 has 14 residues. The CDR3 DNA reads as TGTGCCAGCAGCTTAGGATGGATTTCAGAGACCCAGTACTTC. It specifies CASSLGWISETQYF. Based on the CDR3 plus reference TRBV7-9 and TRBJ2-5, the full variable domain is DTGVSQNPRHKITKRGQNVTFRCDPISEHNRLYWYRQTLGQGPEFLTYFQNEAQLEKSRLLSDRFSAERPKGSFSTLEIQRTEQGDSAMYLCASSLGWISETQYFGPGTRLLVL.

The gene calls are TRBV11-2 and TRBJ2-1; 10 nucleotides agree with TRBD2. CDR1 and CDR2 (germline): SGHAT, FQNNGV. V dropped 4 bases and J dropped 0; count of bases not matched to a gene: 3. This CDR3 region has 16 residues. The CDR3 protein is CASSSSSGSSYNEQFF. The CDR3 DNA follows: TGTGCCAGCAGCTCCTCTAGCGGGAGCTCCTACAATGAGCAGTTCTTC. Filled out from reference TRBV11-2 and TRBJ2-1, the complete variable domain reads EAGVAQSPRYKIIEKRQSVAFWCNPISGHATLYWYQQILGQGPKLLIQFQNNGVVDDSQLPKDRFSAERLKGVDSTLKIQPAKLEDSAVYLCASSSSSGSSYNEQFFGPGTRLTVL.

This chain connects TRBV7-2 to TRBJ2-7, with D possibly being TRBD1 or TRBD2 (5 bases each). The CDR3 spans 15 residues. V was pared by 7 bases and J by 3 bases, with 19 bases between. The germline V gene encodes CDR1 SGHTA and CDR2 FQGNSA. Here the CDR3 reads CASTAPGRTLYEQYF. The CDR3, as DNA: TGTGCCAGCACCGCGCCGGGGCGGACCCTCTACGAGCAGTACTTC.

This clone was seen just once. The V and J genes are TRBV6-6 and TRBJ1-2; D remains ambiguous. V dropped 0 bases and J dropped 2 bases, with 7 bases sitting between them. Germline V lookup: CDR1 MNHNY, CDR2 SVGAGI (reference sequence). This CDR3 comprises 14 residues. CDR3 residues: CASSYSSVNYGYTF. CDR3 DNA: TGTGCCAGCAGTTACTCGTCGGTAAACTATGGCTACACCTTC.

This sequence joins TRBV7-2 and TRBJ2-7; no firm D call. The CDR3 consists of 13 residues. Between the trimmed V and J ends, which lost 5 bases and 2 bases, there was a span of 10 bases. The germline V gene has CDR1 SGHTA and CDR2 FQGNSA. Written as DNA, the CDR3 is TGTGCCAGCAGCCCCAGCCAAACCTACGAGCAGTACTTC. Its protein product is CASSPSQTYEQYF. The whole variable domain, remainder taken from reference TRBV7-2 and TRBJ2-7, is GAGVSQSPSNKVTEKGKDVELRCDPISGHTALYWYRQSLGQGLEFLIYFQGNSAPDKSGLPSDRFSAERTGGSVSTLTIQRTQQEDSAVYLCASSPSQTYEQYFGPGTRLTVT.

The V call is TRBV7-2, the J call TRBJ2-3; 16 bases are a match to TRBD2. The CDR3 is 18 amino acids. V lost 3 bases, J lost 4 bases, and 7 bases stayed unmatched. Looked up from germline, CDR1 is SGHTA and CDR2 is FQGNSA. The CDR3 bases are TGTGCCAGCAGCTTTACGGGACTAGCGGGAGGGCCAGCAGATACGCAGTATTTT. Translating gives CASSFTGLAGGPADTQYF.

This chain joins TRBV19 and TRBJ2-1; D might be TRBD2 (6 bases). This CDR3 region has 15 residues. V gave up 3 bases and J gave up 0 bases, with 9 bases separating them. Germline CDR1 and CDR2: LNHDA and SQIVND (reference sequence). In DNA form, the CDR3 reads TGTGCCAGTAGTATCGGCGGGACCTCCTACAATGAGCAGTTCTTC. The encoded protein is CASSIGGTSYNEQFF.

CDR3 loop: CATRGVPGELFF. DNA for the CDR3: TGTGCCACCAGAGGGGTGCCCGGGGAGCTGTTTTTT. This rearrangement joins TRBV25-1 to TRBJ2-2; possibly TRBD1 or TRBD2 for D (5 bases each). Germline CDR1 MGHDK, CDR2 SYGVNS. V was shortened by 10 bases and J by 6 bases, with 12 bases between the two germline ends. This CDR3 has 12 residues.

This rearrangement joins TRBV7-8 to TRBJ2-1; 8 bases line up with TRBD2. CDR1 is SGHVS, CDR2 FQNEAQ, per germline. V lost 4 bases, J lost 3 bases, and 2 bases stayed unmatched. This CDR3 has 14 amino acids. CDR3 region: CASSSSGSYNEQFF. For the CDR3, the DNA is TGTGCCAGCAGCTCGAGCGGGAGCTACAATGAGCAGTTCTTC.

The chain joins TRBV7-9 to TRBJ2-2; the D gene could be TRBD1 or TRBD2 (7 bases each). Trimming stripped 0 bases from V and 2 bases from J, with 10 bases between. This CDR3 spans 16 amino acids. Germline V lookup: CDR1 SEHNR, CDR2 FQNEAQ (reference sequence). The CDR3 is CASSLAGGGNTGELFF. The CDR3 nucleotides are TGTGCCAGCAGCTTAGCGGGAGGGGGCAACACCGGGGAGCTGTTTTTT.

The rearrangement uses TRBV6-4 and TRBJ2-5, with 7 bases identical to TRBD2. Trimming cost V 7 bases and J 9 bases; bases outside gene matches: 14. The length of the CDR3 is 14 residues. Germline-derived CDR1 and CDR2 are MRHNA and SNTAGT. The CDR3: CASKAGPHLVAQYF. In nucleotides, the CDR3 is TGTGCCAGCAAAGCGGGACCCCACCTTGTGGCCCAGTACTTC.

This clone has just one count. The chain links TRBV18 to TRBJ2-3; D uncertain. The V and J ends lost 1 base and 3 bases respectively, with 11 bases between them. This CDR3 spans 15 amino acids. Germline-derived CDR1 and CDR2 are KGHSH and LQKENI. The CDR3 loop is CASSPQLSGTDTQYF. The CDR3 coding sequence is TGTGCCAGCTCACCACAGCTTAGTGGGACAGATACGCAGTATTTT.

The genes are TRBV6-1 and TRBJ1-2; 9 positions agree with TRBD1. CDR3 length: 18 amino acids. CDR1 is MNHNS and CDR2 is SASEGT in the germline V gene. J lost 7 bases, V lost 1 base, and 16 bases had no gene match. The CDR3 DNA reads TGTGCCAGCAGTGAAGTGGGGACAGGGTTGGGAGCGTCCTCTGGCTACACCTTC. Amino acids: CASSEVGTGLGASSGYTF.

This clone was recorded only once. The V call is TRBV25-1, the J call TRBJ1-5; D may be TRBD1 (5 bases). CDR1 MGHDK and CDR2 SYGVNS come from the germline V gene. CDR3 length: 14 amino acids. The V end was cut by 2 bases, the J end by 3 bases, with 8 bases between. The DNA for the CDR3 is TGTGCCAGCAGTGAACGCAGGGACAATCAGCCCCAGCATTTT. This gives the protein CASSERRDNQPQHF.

The V gene is TRBV19, the J gene TRBJ2-1, with 13 bases identical to TRBD2. CDR1 is LNHDA, CDR2 SQIVND, per germline (reference sequence). The CDR3 loop spans 15 amino acids. The V and J ends lost 7 bases and 8 bases, in that order; junction bases with no gene match: 8. CDR3: CASTLGLAGRDEQFF. The CDR3 nucleotides read TGTGCCAGTACCTTGGGACTAGCGGGACGAGATGAGCAGTTCTTC.

The chain joins TRBV28 to TRBJ1-4; D is unresolved. V lost 6 bases, J lost 14 bases, and 13 bases lay in between. In germline, CDR1 is MDHEN, CDR2 SYDVKM. The CDR3 sequence is 11 residues long. The CDR3 spells CASSRGVLLFF. CDR3 bases: TGTGCCAGCAGCAGAGGAGTTTTGCTGTTTTTT.

The gene calls are TRBV7-9 and TRBJ2-7, with D hard to call. V shed 2 bases and J shed 3 bases, with 11 bases lying between them. Germline assignment: CDR1 SEHNR and CDR2 FQNEAQ (reference sequence). The CDR3 consists of 14 residues. CDR3 region: CASSLRHFSYEQYF. The DNA of the CDR3 is TGTGCCAGCAGCTTACGGCACTTCAGCTACGAGCAGTACTTC.

J is TRBJ2-2 and V is TRBV5-1; D is ambiguous. V was trimmed by 3 bases and J by 1 base, leaving 13 bases between them. CDR1 and CDR2 from the germline V gene are SGHRS and YFSETQ. This CDR3 region has 16 residues. The CDR3 spells CASSWSIRLNTGELFF. The CDR3 DNA sequence: TGCGCCAGCAGCTGGAGTATCCGACTGAACACCGGGGAGCTGTTTTTT.

Worth noting for this clone: The sample contains more than one DNA sequence encoding this CDR3. The V and J genes are TRBV2 and TRBJ1-5; D uncertain. The CDR3 runs 14 residues. Germline V CDR1 and CDR2: SNHLY, FYNNEI. With 8 bases removed from V and 2 bases from J, the gap between germline ends came to 13 bases. CDR3 region: CASRDTGGNQPQHF. CDR3 bases: TGTGCCAGCCGGGATACCGGTGGCAATCAGCCCCAGCATTTT.

CDR3 in DNA: TGTGCCATCTCCCCTATCCGTGGCGATGAAGCTTTCTTT. Its protein product is CAISPIRGDEAFF. V is TRBV10-3 and J is TRBJ1-1; D is undetermined. The V end lost 8 bases, the J end lost 7 bases, and 17 bases lay between the germline ends. The CDR3 extends over 13 amino acids. Germline loops: CDR1 ENHRY, CDR2 SYGVKD.

The chain has TRBV18 and TRBJ1-2; D may be TRBD1 (6 bases). There are 13 residues in the CDR3. Trimming left V 2 bases short and J 4 bases short, with 8 bases between. CDR1 is KGHSH, CDR2 LQKENI, per germline. DNA for the CDR3: TGTGCCAGCTCACCAACAGGGCTCTATGGCTACACCTTC. Its translation: CASSPTGLYGYTF.